This T cell receptor (beta chain) was sequenced for a study of CD8 T cells in ankylosing spondylitis. Broader study findings: In reactive arthritis synovial fluid and blood, some motif variants had been reported before. With a CD8+ phenotype, disease-linked clones were relatively rare in peripheral blood. Characteristic, it appeared, of ankylosing spondylitis blood was a TCR beta motif of fewer than 10 highly homologous variants. Disease-associated clones were reportedly significantly overrepresented in matched ankylosing spondylitis synovial fluid.

Molecular-barcoded quantitative 5'-RACE produced these TCR beta libraries. TCRdb used MiXCR to reprocess the 5' RACE reads, holding one entry per CDR3 protein. The repertoire holds 670,000 or so distinct CDR3 sequences, with 15% to 20% as singletons. As concerns this clonotype: Its target is unknown.

Germline CDR1 ENHRY, CDR2 SYGVKD. The V end lost 4 bases, the J end lost 5 bases, and 11 bases lay between the germline ends. This CDR3 has 13 residues. The chain links TRBV10-3 to TRBJ2-5; D gene uncertain. The clonotype was recovered from a male donor with ankylosing spondylitis. Sequencing used blood, either unsorted or a sorted T cell fraction (not recorded which). CDR3 DNA: TGTGCCATCAGTGGTTCGATCGCCGAGACCCAGTACTTC. As protein: CAISGSIAETQYF.